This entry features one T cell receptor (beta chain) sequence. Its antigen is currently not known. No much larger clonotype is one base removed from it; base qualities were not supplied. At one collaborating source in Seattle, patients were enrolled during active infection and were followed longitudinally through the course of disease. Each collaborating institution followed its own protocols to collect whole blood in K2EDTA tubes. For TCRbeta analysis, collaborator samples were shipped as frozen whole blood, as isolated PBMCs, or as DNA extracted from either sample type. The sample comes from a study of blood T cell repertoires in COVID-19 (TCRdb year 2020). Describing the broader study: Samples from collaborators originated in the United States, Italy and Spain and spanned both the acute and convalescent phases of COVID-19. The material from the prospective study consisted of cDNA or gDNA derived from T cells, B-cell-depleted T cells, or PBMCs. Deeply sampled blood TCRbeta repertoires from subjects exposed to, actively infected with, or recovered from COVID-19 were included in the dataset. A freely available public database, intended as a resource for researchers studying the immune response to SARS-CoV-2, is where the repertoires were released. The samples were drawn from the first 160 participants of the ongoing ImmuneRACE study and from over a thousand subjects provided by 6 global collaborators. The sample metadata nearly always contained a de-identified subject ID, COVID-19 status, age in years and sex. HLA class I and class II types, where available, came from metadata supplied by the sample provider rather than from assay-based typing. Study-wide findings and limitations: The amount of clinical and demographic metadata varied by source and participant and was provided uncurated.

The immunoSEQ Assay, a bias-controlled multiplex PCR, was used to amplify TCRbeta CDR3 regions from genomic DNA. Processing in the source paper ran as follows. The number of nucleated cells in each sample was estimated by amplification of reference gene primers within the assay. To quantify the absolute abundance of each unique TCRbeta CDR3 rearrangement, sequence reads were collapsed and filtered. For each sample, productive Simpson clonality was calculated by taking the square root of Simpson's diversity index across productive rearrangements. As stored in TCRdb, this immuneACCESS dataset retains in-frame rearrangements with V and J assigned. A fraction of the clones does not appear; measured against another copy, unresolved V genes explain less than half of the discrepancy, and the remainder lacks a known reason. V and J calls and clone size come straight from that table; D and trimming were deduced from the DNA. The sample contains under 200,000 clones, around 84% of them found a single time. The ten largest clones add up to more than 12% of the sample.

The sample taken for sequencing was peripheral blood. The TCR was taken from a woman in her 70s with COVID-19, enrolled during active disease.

The encoded CDR3 is CASSFSSSNQPQHF. In nucleotides, the sequence is TGTGCCAGCAGCTTCTCCAGTAGCAATCAGCCCCAGCATTTT. This receptor chain uses TRBV7-9 and TRBJ1-5, with the D gene not clear enough to name. Counted from cysteine to phenylalanine, this CDR3 has 14 amino acids. Only the CDR3 region is kept as DNA, spanning 42 bases read in frame from base 1. CDR1 and CDR2 (SEHNR, FQNEAQ) derive from the germline V gene (reference sequence). A distance of 6 bases separates the germline ends of V and J, which lose 3 bases and 0 bases respectively.